One TCR beta chain is described in this entry. What this receptor recognizes is not known. Base qualities are not at hand, and no much larger clone is one base apart. This sample stems from a study of blood T cell repertoires in COVID-19 (TCRdb year 2020). For the study in its entirety: The collaborator samples originated in the United States, Italy and Spain and spanned the acute and convalescent phases of COVID-19. The prospective study material was composed of cDNA or gDNA derived from T cells, B-cell-depleted T cells, or PBMCs. Subjects who had been exposed to COVID-19, were actively infected with it, or had recovered from it provided the deeply sampled blood TCRbeta repertoires that made up the dataset. The repertoires were released in a freely available public database intended as a resource for research on the immune response to SARS-CoV-2. Samples came from the ongoing ImmuneRACE study (first 160 participants) plus 1,254 subjects from 6 global collaborators. Sample metadata almost always included a de-identified subject ID, COVID-19 status, age in years and sex. Where HLA class I and class II types were available, the types were taken from metadata supplied by the sample provider, not from assay-based typing. Beyond this particular receptor, the publication reports: Clinical and demographic metadata were provided uncurated, with the amount varying by source and participant.

Deletion took 7 bases off V and 6 bases off J, with a span of 13 bases between the germline ends. The germline V gene gives CDR1 as SNHLY and CDR2 as FYNNEI. Spanning cysteine to phenylalanine, the CDR3 consists of 13 amino acids. The DNA shown is the 39-base CDR3, in frame from base 1. TCRbeta CDR3 regions were amplified from genomic DNA using the immunoSEQ Assay, a bias-controlled multiplex PCR. Concerning the study's data processing: Within the assay, amplification of reference gene primers was used to estimate how many nucleated cells each sample contained. To quantify the absolute abundance of each unique TCRbeta CDR3 rearrangement, sequence reads were collapsed and filtered. For each sample, productive Simpson clonality was calculated as the square root of Simpson's diversity index across productive rearrangements. The source is immuneACCESS, and TCRdb retained only in-frame sequences with V and J called. Part of the clones is not carried over; for the studies checked, unresolved V genes explain less than half of this, and the remainder is unexplained. D and trimming were read from the DNA, whereas the V and J calls and clone size are those reported in that table. This sample lists 290,000 or so clones; about 89% were detected once. Together, the top ten hold around 2.2% of the sample.

One collaborating source in Seattle enrolled patients while the patients were actively infected and followed the patients over time throughout the course of disease. Whole blood was collected in K2EDTA tubes by collaborating institutions according to the institutions' own protocols. Collaborator samples were shipped for TCRbeta analysis as frozen whole blood, isolated PBMCs, or DNA extracted from either sample type. The sequence came from a woman aged 30 to 39 with COVID-19, enrolled during active disease. In this chain, TRBV2 is recombined with TRBJ1-5; the D gene is possibly TRBD1, with 5 bases matching. The material sequenced was peripheral blood. The CDR3 corresponds to CASTQGKGQPQHF. The nucleotides are TGTGCCAGCACTCAGGGAAAGGGTCAGCCCCAGCATTTT.